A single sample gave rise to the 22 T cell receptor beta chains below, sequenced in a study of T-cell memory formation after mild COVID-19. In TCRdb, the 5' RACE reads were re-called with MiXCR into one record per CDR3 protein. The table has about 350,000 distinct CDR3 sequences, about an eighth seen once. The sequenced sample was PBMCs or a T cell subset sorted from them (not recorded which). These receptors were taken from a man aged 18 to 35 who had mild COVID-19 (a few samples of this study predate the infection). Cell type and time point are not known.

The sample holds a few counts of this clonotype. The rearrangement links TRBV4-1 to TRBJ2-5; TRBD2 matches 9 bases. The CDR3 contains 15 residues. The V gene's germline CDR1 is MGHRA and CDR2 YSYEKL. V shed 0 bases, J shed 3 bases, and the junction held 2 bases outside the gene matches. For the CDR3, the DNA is TGCGCCAGCAGCCAAGAGCGGGGGGGAAAAGAGACCCAGTACTTC. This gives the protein CASSQERGGKETQYF.

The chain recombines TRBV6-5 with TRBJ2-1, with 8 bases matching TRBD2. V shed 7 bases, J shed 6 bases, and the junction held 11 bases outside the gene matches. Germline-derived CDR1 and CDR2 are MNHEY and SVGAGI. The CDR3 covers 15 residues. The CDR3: CASKSLLAVSNEQFF. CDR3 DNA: TGTGCCAGCAAATCTCTACTAGCGGTATCCAATGAGCAGTTCTTC.

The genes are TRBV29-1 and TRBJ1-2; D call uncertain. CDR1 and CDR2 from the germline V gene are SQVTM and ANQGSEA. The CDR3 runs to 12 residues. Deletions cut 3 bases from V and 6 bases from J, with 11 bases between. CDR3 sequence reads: CSVERTGDGYTF. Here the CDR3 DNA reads TGCAGCGTTGAGAGGACCGGTGATGGCTACACCTTC. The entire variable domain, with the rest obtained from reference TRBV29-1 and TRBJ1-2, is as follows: SAVISQKPSRDICQRGTSLTIQCQVDSQVTMMFWYRQQPGQSLTLIATANQGSEATYESGFVIDKFPISRPNLTFSTLTVSNMSPEDSSIYLCSVERTGDGYTFGSGTRLTVV.

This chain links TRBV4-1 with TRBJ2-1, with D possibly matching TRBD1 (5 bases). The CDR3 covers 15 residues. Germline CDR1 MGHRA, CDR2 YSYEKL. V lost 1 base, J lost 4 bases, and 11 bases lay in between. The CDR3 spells CASSQAPTAYNEQFF. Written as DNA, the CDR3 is TGCGCCAGCAGCCAAGCTCCGACAGCTTACAATGAGCAGTTCTTC.

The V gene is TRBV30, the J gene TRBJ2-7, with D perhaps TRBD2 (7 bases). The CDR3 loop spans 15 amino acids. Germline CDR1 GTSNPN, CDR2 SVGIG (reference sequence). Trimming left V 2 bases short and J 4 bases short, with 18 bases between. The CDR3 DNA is TGTGCCTGGAGTTTGGTTGGGGGGGCGGGTTACGAGCAGTACTTC. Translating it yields CAWSLVGGAGYEQYF.

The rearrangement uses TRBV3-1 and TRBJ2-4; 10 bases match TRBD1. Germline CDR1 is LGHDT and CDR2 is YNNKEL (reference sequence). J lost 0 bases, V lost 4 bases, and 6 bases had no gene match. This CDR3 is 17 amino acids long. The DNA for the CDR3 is TGTGCCAGCAGCCCCCGGGACAGGGGTATAGCCAAAAACATTCAGTACTTC. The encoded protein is CASSPRDRGIAKNIQYF.

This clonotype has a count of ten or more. Here the CDR3 DNA reads TGCAGCGTTGGTTTAGGGGATACGCAGTATTTT. Protein product: CSVGLGDTQYF. V gene TRBV29-1 combines with J gene TRBJ2-3; D is unresolved. This CDR3 comprises 11 residues. Deletions cut 4 bases from V and 6 bases from J, with 8 bases between. CDR1 is SQVTM and CDR2 is ANQGSEA in the germline V gene.

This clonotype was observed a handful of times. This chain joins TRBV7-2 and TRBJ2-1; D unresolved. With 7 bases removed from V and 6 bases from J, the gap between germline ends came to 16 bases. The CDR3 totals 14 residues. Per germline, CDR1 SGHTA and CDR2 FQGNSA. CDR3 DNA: TGTGCCAGCACCTGGTCCTTTGGACGCAATGAGCAGTTCTTC. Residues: CASTWSFGRNEQFF.

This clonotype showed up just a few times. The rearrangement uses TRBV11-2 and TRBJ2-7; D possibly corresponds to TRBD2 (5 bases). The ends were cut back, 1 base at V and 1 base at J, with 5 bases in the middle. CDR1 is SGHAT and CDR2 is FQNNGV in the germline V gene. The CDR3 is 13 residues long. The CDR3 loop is CASSLGESYEQYV. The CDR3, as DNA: TGTGCCAGCAGCTTAGGGGAGTCCTACGAGCAGTACGTC.

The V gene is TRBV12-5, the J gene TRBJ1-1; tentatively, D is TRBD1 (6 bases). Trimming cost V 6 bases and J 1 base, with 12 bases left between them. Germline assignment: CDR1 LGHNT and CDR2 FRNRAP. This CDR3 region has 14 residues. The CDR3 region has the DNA TGTGCTAGTGGGCAGGGACATCGGAACACTGAAGCTTTCTTT. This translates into CASGQGHRNTEAFF.

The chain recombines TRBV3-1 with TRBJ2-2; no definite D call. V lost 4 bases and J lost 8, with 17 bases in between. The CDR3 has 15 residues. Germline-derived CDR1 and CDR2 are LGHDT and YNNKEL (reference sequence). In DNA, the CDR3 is TGTGCCAGCAGCCCGTGGAAGGAGCCCGGGGGGGAGCTGTTTTTT. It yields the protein CASSPWKEPGGELFF.

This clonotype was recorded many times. CDR3 residues: CASSHRRNPLDSSNTEAFF. In nucleotides, the CDR3 is TGCGCCAGCAGCCATAGAAGGAACCCCCTCGACAGCTCGAACACTGAAGCTTTCTTT. This chain connects TRBV4-1 to TRBJ1-1; a possible D gene is TRBD1 (5 bases). With 3 bases removed from V and 1 base from J, the gap between germline ends came to 24 bases. The CDR3 runs to 19 residues. From germline, CDR1 is MGHRA and CDR2 YSYEKL.

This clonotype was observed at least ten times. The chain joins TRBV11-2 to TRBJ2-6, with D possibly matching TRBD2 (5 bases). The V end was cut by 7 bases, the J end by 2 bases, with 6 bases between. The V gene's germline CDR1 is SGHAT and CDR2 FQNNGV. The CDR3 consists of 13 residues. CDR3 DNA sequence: TGTGCCAGCACCGGGACTGGGGCCAACGTCCTGACTTTC. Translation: CASTGTGANVLTF.

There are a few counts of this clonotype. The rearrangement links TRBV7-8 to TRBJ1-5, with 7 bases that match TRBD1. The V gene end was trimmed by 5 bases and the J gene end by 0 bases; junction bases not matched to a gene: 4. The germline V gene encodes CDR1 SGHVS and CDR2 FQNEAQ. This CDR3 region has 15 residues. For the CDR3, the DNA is TGTGCCAGCAGCCTGGGACAGTCTAGCAATCAGCCCCAGCATTTT. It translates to CASSLGQSSNQPQHF. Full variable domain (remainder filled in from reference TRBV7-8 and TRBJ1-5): GAGVSQSPRYKVAKRGQDVALRCDPISGHVSLFWYQQALGQGPEFLTYFQNEAQLDKSGLPSDRFFAERPEGSVSTLKIQRTQQEDSAVYLCASSLGQSSNQPQHFGDGTRLSIL.

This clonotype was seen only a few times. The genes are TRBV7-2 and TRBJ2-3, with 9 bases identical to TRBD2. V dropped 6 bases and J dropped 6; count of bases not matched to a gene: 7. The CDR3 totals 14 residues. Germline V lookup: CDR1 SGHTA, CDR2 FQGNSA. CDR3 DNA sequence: TGTGCCAGCAGAGAGCGGGGGGCCGGCGATACGCAGTATTTT. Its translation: CASRERGAGDTQYF.

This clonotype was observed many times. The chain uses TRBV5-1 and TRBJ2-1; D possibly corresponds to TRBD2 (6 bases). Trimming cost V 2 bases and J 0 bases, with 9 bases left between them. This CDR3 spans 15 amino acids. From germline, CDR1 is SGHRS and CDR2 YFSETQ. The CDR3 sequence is CASSFGGVSYNEQFF. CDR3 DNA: TGCGCCAGCAGCTTTGGCGGGGTCTCCTACAATGAGCAGTTCTTC.

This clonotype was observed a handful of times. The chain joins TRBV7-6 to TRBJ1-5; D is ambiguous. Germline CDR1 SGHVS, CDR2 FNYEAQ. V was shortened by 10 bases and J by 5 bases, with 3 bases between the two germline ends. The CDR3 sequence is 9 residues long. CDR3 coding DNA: TGTGCCACCGATCAGCCCCAGCATTTT. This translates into CATDQPQHF.

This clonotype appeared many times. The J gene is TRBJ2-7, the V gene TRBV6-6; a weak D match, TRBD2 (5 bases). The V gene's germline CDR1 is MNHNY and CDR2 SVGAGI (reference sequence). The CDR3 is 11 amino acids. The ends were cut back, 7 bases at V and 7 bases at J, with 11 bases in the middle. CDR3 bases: TGTGCCAGCACCTCCCGGGATGAGCAGTACGTC. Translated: CASTSRDEQYV.

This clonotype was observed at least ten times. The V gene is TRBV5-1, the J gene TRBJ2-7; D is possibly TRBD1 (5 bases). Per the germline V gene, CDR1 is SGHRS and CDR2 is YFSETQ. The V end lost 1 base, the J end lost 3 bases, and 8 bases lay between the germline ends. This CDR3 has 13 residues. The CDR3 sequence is CASSLRQGYEQYV. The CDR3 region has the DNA TGCGCCAGCAGCTTGCGGCAGGGCTACGAGCAGTACGTC.

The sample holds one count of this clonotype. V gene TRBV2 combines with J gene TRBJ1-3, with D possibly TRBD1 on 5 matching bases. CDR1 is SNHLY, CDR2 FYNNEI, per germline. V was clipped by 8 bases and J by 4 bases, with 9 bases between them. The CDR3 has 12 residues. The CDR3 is CASRTGGNTIYF. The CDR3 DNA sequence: TGTGCCAGCCGAACAGGAGGAAACACCATATATTTT.

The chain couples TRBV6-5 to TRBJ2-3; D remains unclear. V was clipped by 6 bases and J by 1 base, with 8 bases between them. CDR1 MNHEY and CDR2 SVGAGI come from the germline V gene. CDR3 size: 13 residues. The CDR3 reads CASRREGTDTQYF. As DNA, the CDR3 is TGTGCCAGCAGGCGAGAGGGCACAGATACGCAGTATTTT.

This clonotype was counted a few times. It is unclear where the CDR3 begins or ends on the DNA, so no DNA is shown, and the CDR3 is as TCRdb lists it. The chain's CDR3 is CTSSSRTSGGLTPGSCFF. The chain couples TRBV27 to TRBJ2-2; the DNA was not compared with TRBD2, the D call given in the table. The CDR3 extends over 18 residues, inclusive of both ends. Germline CDR1 is MNHEY and CDR2 is SMNVEV (reference sequence).